A selection of T cell receptor beta chains follows, all from one sample in a study of T cell repertoires in cytomegalovirus infection. TCRdb fed the reads into MiXCR, producing one record per CDR3 protein. The data hold roughly 720,000 distinct CDR3 sequences, with about a third observed a single time. The sequenced sample was PBMCs. Source of these receptors: a human donor in good health (CMV status not recorded). Some clones in this sample may be carry-over from other donors' samples. CDR3s leave out the opening cysteine and the closing phenylalanine or tryptophan. Fields, in order: CDR3 protein, D gene, V gene. The D gene is left open where the match is weak.

ASSSLAGGRYNEQF TRBD2 TRBV12-3/TRBV12-4
ASSLAGGANEKLF NA TRBV7-7
ASSARSGTVLETQY NA TRBV9
ASSLVELF NA TRBV12-3/TRBV12-4
AITEGHLSDPSGDTQY NA TRBV10-3
ASSRMGLAGYYEQY TRBD2 TRBV28
ASILFKGTEAF NA TRBV7-9
ASSEKAGGPPDTQY TRBD2 TRBV6-1
ASREFSLNSPLH NA TRBV27
ASSQADRVVSNQPQH TRBD1 TRBV4-1
ASKRSAEPSGEY NA TRBV6-8
SVGSSSGRGYT NA TRBV29-1
ASSSSGVRNTEAF NA TRBV28
SVDGGLGYT NA TRBV29-1
ASSLGNVPSTDTQY NA TRBV11-2
ASSKRGQIQETQY TRBD2 TRBV7-2